This T cell receptor beta chain was recovered during a study of T cells after yellow fever vaccination. Study overall: Preparation of the low-cell-number fractions used SMART-Seq v4 Ultra Low Input. General study points: Sorted repertoires could include abundant contaminating clonotypes from bulk cells. The study found a weaker secondary response that peaked faster, day 5 versus 15.

MiXCR, run by TCRdb on the 5' RACE reads, gives a single entry per CDR3 protein. The repertoire holds roughly 520,000 distinct CDR3 sequences, with 20% to 25% as singletons. This clonotype came up a few times. What it recognizes is unknown. The CDR3 consists of 14 residues. The junction had 3 bases not matched to a gene; V was cut back by 0 bases and J by 6 bases. Per the germline V gene, CDR1 is DFQATT and CDR2 is SNEGSKA (reference sequence). The sequence was collected from a man between 18 and 29 years old who received the YFV17D yellow fever vaccine. The chain uses TRBV20-1 and TRBJ2-4; 9 nucleotides line up with TRBD1. The sample here was PBMCs, taken approximately 20 days after the first yellow fever vaccination. The CDR3 sequence: CSAREADRGNIQYF. DNA for the CDR3: TGCAGTGCTAGAGAGGCGGACAGGGGAAACATTCAGTACTTC.